The T cell receptor (beta chain) described here comes from a study of blood T cells in healthy people across ages. Study-wide findings and caveats: Per million T cells, TCR beta diversity dropped roughly linearly as age increased.

There were at least 5.5 micrograms of total RNA extracted from every sample. On this clonotype itself: Its antigen is currently unknown.

The ends were cut back, 3 bases at V and 0 bases at J, with 9 bases in the middle. This CDR3 has 15 residues. Germline V gene data show CDR1 as MDHEN and CDR2 as SYDVKM. Combining a sample-barcoded 5' primer with a J-beta primer mix, a second PCR ran for roughly 6 to 12 cycles. TCRdb analysed the 5' RACE reads with MiXCR anew, one entry per CDR3 protein. The table shows about 1,800,000 distinct CDR3 sequences, with 28% occurring only once. The source material was blood. The rearrangement uses TRBV28 and TRBJ1-3, with TRBD1 as a possible D gene (5 bases). The clonotype was recovered from a woman in her thirties in good health. CDR3 protein: CASSLGVTSGNTIYF. CDR3 bases: TGTGCCAGCAGTTTGGGGGTAACCTCTGGAAACACCATATATTTT.